Each of the 10 T cell receptor beta chains below was sequenced from the same sample in a study of blood T cell repertoires in COVID-19. TCRdb's table, derived via immunoSEQ multiplex PCR, lists solely in-frame clones and lacks some. The sample records over 130,000 clones, approximately 85% being singletons. Sequencing input: peripheral blood. All receptors derive from a man aged 50 or older with acute or convalescent COVID-19.

CDR3 in DNA: TGCAGCGTTGTTAGAGACAGGGGGAATGGCTACACCTTC. Its translation: CSVVRDRGNGYTF. This chain uses TRBV29-1 with TRBJ1-2, with 9 bases that match TRBD1. V was pared by 4 bases and J by 6 bases, with 6 bases of the junction left unmatched. Germline CDR1 reads SQVTM; CDR2 reads ANQGSEA. There are 13 residues in the CDR3.

The chain uses TRBV15 and TRBJ2-2; the D gene is possibly TRBD2 (5 bases). The CDR3 contains 14 residues. CDR1 and CDR2 (germline): LNHNV, YYDKDF (reference sequence). The V gene lost 8 bases and the J gene lost 0 bases, with 10 bases spanning the gap. The CDR3 loop is CATSRRANTGELFF. CDR3 bases: TGTGCCACCTCAAGGCGGGCGAACACCGGGGAGCTGTTTTTT. Supplemented by reference TRBV15 and TRBJ2-2, the full variable domain reads DAMVIQNPRYQVTQFGKPVTLSCSQTLNHNVMYWYQQKSSQAPKLLFHYYDKDFNNEADTPDNFQSRRPNTSFCFLDIRSPGLGDTAMYLCATSRRANTGELFFGEGSRLTVL.

V gene TRBV27 combines with J gene TRBJ2-1; 9 nucleotides agree with TRBD1. The CDR3 is 16 residues long. Germline lookup yields CDR1 MNHEY and CDR2 SMNVEV (reference sequence). The V segment lost 1 base and the J segment 7 bases; nucleotides outside the gene matches: 8. The CDR3 loop is CASSLLGQGRGNEQFF. The CDR3 DNA is TGTGCCAGCAGTTTATTGGGACAGGGAAGGGGAAATGAGCAGTTCTTC.

The CDR3 loop is CATNAGTSGRNEQFF. CDR3 DNA: TGTGCCACCAACGCGGGGACTAGCGGGAGAAATGAGCAGTTCTTC. The chain combines TRBV24-1 with TRBJ2-1; 14 bases match TRBD2. The V and J ends lost 8 bases and 7 bases, in that order; junction bases with no gene match: 6. This CDR3 has 15 amino acids. Germline CDR1 KGHDR, CDR2 SFDVKD.

The chain employs TRBV6-5 and TRBJ2-1; 7 nucleotides agree with TRBD2. The J segment lost 7 bases and the V segment lost 6 bases, leaving 6 bases of the junction unmatched. The V gene's germline CDR1 is MNHEY and CDR2 SVGAGI. CDR3 length equals 13 residues. The CDR3 DNA follows: TGTGCCAGCAGAACTGGACTAGTTAATGAGCAGTTCTTC. This encodes CASRTGLVNEQFF.

The V and J genes are TRBV2 and TRBJ1-2, with D perhaps TRBD1 (6 bases). Germline V lookup: CDR1 SNHLY, CDR2 FYNNEI. The CDR3 is made up of 14 amino acids. V dropped 4 bases and J dropped 4 bases, with 13 bases sitting between them. The CDR3 loop reads CASSVRTVGYGYTF. In DNA, the CDR3 is TGTGCCAGCAGTGTAAGGACAGTTGGCTATGGCTACACCTTC.

V gene TRBV10-3 combines with J gene TRBJ1-6; TRBD1 matches 10 bases. The junction had 9 bases not matched to a gene; V was cut back by 3 bases and J by 7 bases. Germline V CDR1 and CDR2: ENHRY, SYGVKD. CDR3 size: 17 residues. The CDR3 spells CAISDPPGQGKNSPLHF. The DNA of the CDR3 is TGTGCCATCAGTGACCCCCCGGGACAGGGGAAAAATTCACCCCTCCACTTT.

The rearrangement uses TRBV5-6 and TRBJ1-2; D is unresolved. Germline lookup yields CDR1 SGHDT and CDR2 YYEEEE. V gave up 4 bases and J gave up 6 bases, with 16 bases separating them. The CDR3 is made up of 14 amino acids. Here the CDR3 DNA reads TGTGCCAGCAGCCCTCCGATATCGGTACATGGCTACACCTTC. Translation: CASSPPISVHGYTF. The full variable domain, completed using reference TRBV5-6 and TRBJ1-2, is DAGVTQSPTHLIKTRGQQVTLRCSPKSGHDTVSWYQQALGQGPQFIFQYYEEEERQRGNFPDRFSGHQFPNYSSELNVNALLLGDSALYLCASSPPISVHGYTFGSGTRLTVV.

V usage is TRBV6-1 and J usage is TRBJ1-5; D is unclear. Germline CDR1 and CDR2: MNHNS and SASEGT. The CDR3 totals 14 residues. Trimming removed 2 bases from V and 6 bases from J, with 11 bases in between. CDR3: CASSEQSGSQPQHF. The DNA of the CDR3 is TGTGCCAGCAGTGAACAATCCGGGAGTCAGCCCCAGCATTTT.

The J gene is TRBJ1-1, the V gene TRBV12-1. TRBV12-1 represents a pseudogene. This CDR3 has 15 residues. CDR3 protein: CASSFPGAGDTEAFF. The CDR3 DNA is TGTGCCAGCAGCTTTCCAGGGGCGGGGGACACTGAAGCTTTCTTT.